This T cell receptor beta chain came from a study of T-cell reconstitution after alpha-beta-depleted transplantation in children. This clonotype was counted a few times. Trimming left V 0 bases short and J 7 bases short, with 13 bases between. Germline CDR1 reads SGHDT; CDR2 reads YYEEEE. The CDR3 runs to 14 residues. Researchers prepared the TCRbeta library using unique molecular identifiers, the study reports. From the PCR reads, TCRdb called clonotypes with MiXCR, one entry per CDR3 protein. This table has approximately 400,000 distinct CDR3 sequences, around 16% appearing once. The material was PBMCs, mostly from graft donor cells, obtained 360 days after TCRalphabeta/CD19-depleted stem cell transplant. The gene calls are TRBV5-6 and TRBJ1-1; D gene ambiguous. The receptor was derived from a boy less than two years old who had a stem cell transplant for Wiskott-Aldrich syndrome, so the T cells may come from the graft donor. As DNA, the CDR3 is TGTGCCAGCAGCTTGGTTGTAGGGAAAAGTGAAGCTTTCTTT. As protein: CASSLVVGKSEAFF.